The rows below give T cell receptor beta chains drawn from one sample of a study of blood T cell repertoires in COVID-19. Clones were sequenced by immunoSEQ multiplex PCR, and TCRdb holds only the in-frame ones, with some missing. The sample yields around 25,000 clones, approximately 82% seen once. The sample taken for sequencing was peripheral blood. These receptors all stem from a man aged 70-80 years with acute or convalescent COVID-19. Each CDR3 is given without its conserved first and last residue.

j_gene	v_gene	CDR3aa
TRBJ2-7	TRBV15	ATSREGSPAYEQY
TRBJ2-2	TRBV4-2	ASSQVLAGGSGELF
TRBJ1-5	TRBV6-2/TRBV6-3	ASSLNRDQPQH
TRBJ2-3	TRBV7-7	ASSKGLSDTQY
TRBJ2-2	TRBV9	ASSEGTSGSTGELF
TRBJ1-6	TRBV3-1/TRBV3-2	ASSTRETNSPLH
TRBJ1-1	TRBV5-1	ASSGGGTFTEAF
TRBJ1-1	TRBV3-1/TRBV3-2	ASSPGLGGGEAF
TRBJ1-1	TRBV3-1/TRBV3-2	AKLHLNTEAF
TRBJ1-1	TRBV11-3	ASSPGQGVRHTEAF
TRBJ1-4	TRBV19	ASSMGLGGYSLNEKLF
TRBJ2-2	TRBV5-1	ASSYSDRDTGELF
TRBJ1-1	TRBV11-2	ASSLPRDRNQAF
TRBJ1-5	TRBV10-3	AIGGAADYSNQPQH
TRBJ2-7	TRBV18	ASSPLSQSYEQY
TRBJ1-5	TRBV15	ATSRDRGGQPQH
TRBJ1-5	TRBV10-3	AISITGLGQPQH
TRBJ1-5	TRBV7-2	ASRQAGFGQPQH
TRBJ1-5	TRBV28	ASSHRDSHQH
TRBJ2-7	TRBV6-5	ASSYSRGSGREQY
TRBJ2-3	TRBV7-8	ASSVVSGESTDTQY
TRBJ1-2	TRBV29-1	SVERGSNYGYT
TRBJ1-1	TRBV25-1	ASSGGRQGLTEAF
TRBJ2-1	TRBV7-9	ASSTHRGGQF
TRBJ2-1	TRBV11-3	ASSLFGQGREQF
TRBJ1-4	TRBV15	ATTKRTGVEKLF
TRBJ1-1	TRBV29-1	SVSGGVGLEAF
TRBJ2-3	TRBV7-6	ASSLAVTSGPSTQY
TRBJ2-1	TRBV7-3	ASSFGLAGDEQF
TRBJ1-2	TRBV19	ASSMEFDWGYT
TRBJ1-6	TRBV10-3	AISAKTGASDSPLH
TRBJ1-2	TRBV2	ASSDFGTGNYGYT
TRBJ2-7	TRBV3-1/TRBV3-2	ASSPSLSGSEQY
TRBJ2-5	TRBV14	ASSPLAGWETQY
TRBJ1-5	TRBV6-5	ASSLGRGQPQH
TRBJ1-6	TRBV7-2	ASSLGDGSYSPLH
TRBJ2-4	TRBV5-6	ASSAGLAENIQY
TRBJ1-1	TRBV12-5	ASGSVSGTEAF
TRBJ2-7	TRBV7-9	ASSLGVGRGSSYEQY
TRBJ2-3	TRBV5-8	ASSLGISGTSTDTQY
TRBJ2-7	TRBV7-9	ASSALAGGSYEQY
TRBJ1-3	TRBV4-1	ASSQDPGQGAGNTIY
TRBJ2-2	TRBV27	ASSPLGQGELF
TRBJ1-1	TRBV19	ASSMGPNTEAF
TRBJ1-5	TRBV5-6	ASSLGARSGPQH
TRBJ2-1	TRBV25-1	ASSAEGNPEQF
TRBJ1-4	TRBV4-1	ASSQVRTGNEKLF
TRBJ1-2	TRBV6-1	ASSEGRTANYGYT
TRBJ1-6	TRBV27	ASSGSSYNSPLH
TRBJ2-7	TRBV5-6	ASSPDTSYEQY
TRBJ2-4	TRBV5-1	ASSLERGSLNIQY
TRBJ2-7	TRBV6-2/TRBV6-3	ASSYSTLAGDYEQY
TRBJ1-5	TRBV3-1/TRBV3-2	ASSQGRGHQPQH
TRBJ2-2	TRBV5-4	ASSEDSSGELF
TRBJ2-2	TRBV28	ASSSIGGWNGELF
TRBJ2-5	TRBV6-2/TRBV6-3	ASSLGLAGQETQY